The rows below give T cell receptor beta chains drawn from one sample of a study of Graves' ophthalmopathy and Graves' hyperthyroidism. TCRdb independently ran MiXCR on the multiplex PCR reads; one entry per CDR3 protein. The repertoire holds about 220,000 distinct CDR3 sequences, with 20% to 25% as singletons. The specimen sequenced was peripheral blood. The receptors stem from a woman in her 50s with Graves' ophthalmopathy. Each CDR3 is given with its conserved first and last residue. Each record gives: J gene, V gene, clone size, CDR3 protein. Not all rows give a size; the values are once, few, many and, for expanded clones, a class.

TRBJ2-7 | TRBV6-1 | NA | CASSEADSFGGGEQYF
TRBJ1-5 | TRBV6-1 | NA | CASSDVGAWNQPQHF
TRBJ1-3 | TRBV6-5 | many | CASSYSDRVGNTIYF
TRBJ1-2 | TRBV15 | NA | CATSRERGPYGYTF
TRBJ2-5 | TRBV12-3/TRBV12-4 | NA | CASSFYICSVRPPETQYF
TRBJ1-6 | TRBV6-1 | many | CARQASYNSPLHF
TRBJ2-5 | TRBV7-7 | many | CASSLDLRGTQYF
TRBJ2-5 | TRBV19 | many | CASRNSGRANQETQYF
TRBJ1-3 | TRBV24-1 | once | CASSLLGLPGNTIYF
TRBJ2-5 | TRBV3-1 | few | CASSQPFPETQYF
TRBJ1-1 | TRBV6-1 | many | CASTQSWGFPNTEAFF
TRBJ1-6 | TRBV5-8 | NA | CASSPMTGRNSPLHF
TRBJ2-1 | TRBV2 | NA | CASSWLREQFF
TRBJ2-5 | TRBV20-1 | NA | CSASPAGSGPKETQYF
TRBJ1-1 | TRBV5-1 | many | CASSLVPGSTEAFF
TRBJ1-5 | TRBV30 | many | CAWSGAGSQPQHF
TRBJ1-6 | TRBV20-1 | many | CSARDRSRGSNNSPLHF
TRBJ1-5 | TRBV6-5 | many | CASSYLDGDQPQHF
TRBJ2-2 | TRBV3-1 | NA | CASSQKGSTGELFF
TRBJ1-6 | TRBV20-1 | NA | CSANRAQTNSPLHF
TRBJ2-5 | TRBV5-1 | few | CASSLARGTSGTETQYF
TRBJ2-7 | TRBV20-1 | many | CSARTGGGIYEQYF
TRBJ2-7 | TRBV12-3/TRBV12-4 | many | CASRSRGGHYEQYF
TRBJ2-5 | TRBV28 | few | CASSLTGAGETQYF
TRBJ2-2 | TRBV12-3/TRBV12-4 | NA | CASSQGLYTGELFF
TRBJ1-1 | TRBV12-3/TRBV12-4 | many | CASSFLGVMGMNTEAFF
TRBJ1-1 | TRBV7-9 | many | CASSWSKGAGTEAFF
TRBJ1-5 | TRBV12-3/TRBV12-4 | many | CASKKRGDLDQPQHF
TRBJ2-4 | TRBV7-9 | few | CASSRGQGLAKNIQYF
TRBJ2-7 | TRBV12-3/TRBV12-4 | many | CASSTGFEQYF
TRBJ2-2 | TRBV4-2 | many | CASSQDKQVPGELFF
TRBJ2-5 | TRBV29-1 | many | CSVSREGETQYF
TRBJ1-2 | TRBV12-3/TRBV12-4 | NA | CASSSTGIGYTF
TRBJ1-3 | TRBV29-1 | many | CSASPHAGNTIYF
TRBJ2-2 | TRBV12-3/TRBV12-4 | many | CASSFEGASNTGELFF
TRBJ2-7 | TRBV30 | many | CAGGFYEQYF